This T cell receptor beta chain was retrieved from a study of CD8+ T cells in alopecia areata. RNA was extracted and reverse transcribed into cDNA as the sequencing template. TCRdb's table, derived via immunoSEQ multiplex PCR, lists solely in-frame clones and lacks some. The profile shows approximately 200,000 clones, roughly three fifths of them singletons. The treatment: oral pan-JAK inhibitor, 5-10 mg twice daily. Peripheral blood and lesional scalp punch biopsies were taken from alopecia areata patients. PBMCs yielded sorted CD4+ and CD8+ T cells. With 3 bases clipped from V and 2 bases from J, the junction kept 6 bases outside the gene matches. This CDR3 comprises 16 residues. Germline V gene data show CDR1 as SGHRS and CDR2 as YFSETQ. This clone was detected only once.

V gene TRBV5-1 combines with J gene TRBJ2-1; the match to TRBD2 covers 9 bases. The origin of this receptor is a human donor with alopecia areata. Sample: CD4+ T cells sorted from blood, taken at week 4, from a patient treated with tofacitinib. For the CDR3, the DNA is TGCGCCAGCAGCTCGGGACTAGCCCAAACCTACAATGAGCAGTTCTTC. It codes for CASSSGLAQTYNEQFF.